A single sample is the source of the 24 T cell receptor beta chains below, sequenced in a study of patients and donors after allogeneic stem cell transplantation. TCRdb analysed the RT-PCR reads with MiXCR anew, one entry per CDR3 protein. The sample consists of 200,000 to 250,000 distinct CDR3 sequences, 12% to 15% of them appearing once. The sample taken for sequencing was blood, either unsorted or a sorted T cell fraction (not recorded which). Receptors were obtained from a human donor who was either an allogeneic HSCT recipient or a stem cell or donor lymphocyte infusion donor (not recorded which). It is not recorded whose cells these are; they may come from a transplant donor.

This clonotype was counted ten times or more. The rearrangement links TRBV7-3 to TRBJ2-1; maybe TRBD2 (6 bases). The ends were cut back, 1 base at V and 6 bases at J, with 10 bases in the middle. CDR3 length equals 14 residues. Per germline, CDR1 SGHTA and CDR2 FQGTGA. The CDR3 DNA sequence: TGTGCCAGCAGCTTAATGGACGGGGGCAATGAGCAGTTCTTC. Protein product: CASSLMDGGNEQFF.

The count of this clonotype is one. The rearrangement joins TRBV29-1 to TRBJ2-1; TRBD2 matches at 7 bases. Germline assignment: CDR1 SQVTM and CDR2 ANQGSEA. The CDR3 is 13 residues long. The CDR3 sequence: CNGGGLDPDEQFF. CDR3 nucleotide sequence: TGCAACGGGGGAGGGCTAGACCCCGATGAGCAGTTCTTC.

In this sample, this clonotype turned up a few times. The V call is TRBV20-1, the J call TRBJ1-1; 8 bases align to TRBD1. This CDR3 has 14 amino acids. Germline V CDR1 and CDR2: DFQATT, SNEGSKA (reference sequence). V was pared by 4 bases and J by 0 bases, with 4 bases of the junction left unmatched. CDR3 sequence: CSAIGQGMNTEAFF. CDR3 nucleotide sequence: TGCAGTGCTATCGGACAGGGAATGAACACTGAAGCTTTCTTT.

The CDR3 nucleotides read TGTGCCAGCTCACCGAGTCAGGCCGTTGAAGCTTTCTTT. Translation gives CASSPSQAVEAFF. The gene calls are TRBV18 and TRBJ1-1, with D unclear. This CDR3 has 13 amino acids. Germline CDR1 is KGHSH and CDR2 is LQKENI. Trimming took 3 bases from V and 7 from J, leaving 12 bases between them.

V usage is TRBV12-3 or TRBV12-4 and J usage is TRBJ2-2; D is undetermined. V was pared by 3 bases and J by 4 bases, with 9 bases between. The CDR3 spans 14 residues. CDR3 loop: CASSFGHPTGELFF. CDR3 sequence (DNA): TGTGCCAGCAGTTTTGGGCACCCCACCGGGGAGCTGTTTTTT.

This clonotype was seen only a few times. The chain couples TRBV12-3 or TRBV12-4 to TRBJ1-3, with 7 bases lining up with TRBD1. The CDR3 totals 16 residues. The V and J ends lost 4 bases and 0 bases, in that order; junction bases with no gene match: 6. As DNA, the CDR3 is TGTGCCAGCAGTTCGAGACAGGGTACCTCTGGAAACACCATATATTTT. Residues: CASSSRQGTSGNTIYF.

This clonotype was observed many times. The J gene is TRBJ2-4, the V gene TRBV5-1; 9 bases line up with TRBD1. CDR3 size: 14 residues. V was clipped by 4 bases and J by 6 bases; unmatched bases: 5. The V gene's germline CDR1 is SGHRS and CDR2 YFSETQ. The DNA of the CDR3 is TGCGCCAGCAGCCCGGGACAGGGCGGAAACATTCAGTACTTC. Amino acid sequence: CASSPGQGGNIQYF.

This clonotype was detected only a few times. The V gene is TRBV9, the J gene TRBJ1-1; a weak D match, TRBD1 (6 bases). The CDR3 length is 14 residues. The ends were cut back, 2 bases at V and 5 bases at J, with 13 bases in the middle. Germline values: CDR1 SGDLS, CDR2 YYNGEE. CDR3 sequence: CASSVDSRLTEAFF. The CDR3 DNA follows: TGTGCCAGCAGCGTGGACAGTCGGCTAACTGAAGCTTTCTTT.

This clonotype occurred a few times. The V and J genes are TRBV30 and TRBJ1-3; 7 nucleotides agree with TRBD1. Germline V gene data show CDR1 as GTSNPN and CDR2 as SVGIG (reference sequence). The CDR3 covers 12 residues. Trimming cost V 3 bases and J 7 bases; bases outside gene matches: 3. The CDR3 region is CAWRQGKNTIYF. CDR3 DNA sequence: TGTGCCTGGAGACAGGGGAAGAACACCATATATTTT.

This clonotype was observed a handful of times. J is TRBJ1-2 and V is TRBV19, with D hard to call. Germline CDR1 reads LNHDA; CDR2 reads SQIVND (reference sequence). Between the trimmed V and J ends, which lost 3 bases and 4 bases, there was a span of 18 bases. The CDR3 extends over 16 amino acids. The CDR3: CASSMVGARGLYGYTF. CDR3 bases: TGTGCCAGTAGTATGGTGGGAGCGCGCGGCCTCTATGGCTACACCTTC.

V usage is TRBV19 and J usage is TRBJ1-1, with D hard to call. Germline CDR1 is LNHDA and CDR2 is SQIVND (reference sequence). Trimming removed 1 base from V and 6 bases from J, with 12 bases in between. The CDR3 consists of 14 residues. The CDR3 loop reads CASSIVTKEAEAFF. The CDR3 DNA is TGTGCCAGTAGTATAGTAACAAAAGAGGCTGAAGCTTTCTTT. Full variable domain (missing parts from reference TRBV19 and TRBJ1-1): DGGITQSPKYLFRKEGQNVTLSCEQNLNHDAMYWYRQDPGQGLRLIYYSQIVNDFQKGDIAEGYSVSREKKESFPLTVTSAQKNPTAFYLCASSIVTKEAEAFFGQGTRLTVV.

This clonotype was found many times. V gene TRBV6-1 combines with J gene TRBJ1-1, with 7 bases fitting TRBD1. The CDR3 runs 14 residues. CDR1 and CDR2 from the germline V gene are MNHNS and SASEGT. The junction had 6 bases not matched to a gene; V was cut back by 6 bases and J by 2 bases. CDR3: CASRQGTVNTEAFF. The CDR3 coding sequence is TGTGCCAGCAGGCAGGGGACAGTAAACACTGAAGCTTTCTTT.

This clonotype was counted between two and nine times. The rearrangement joins TRBV6-2 or TRBV6-3 to TRBJ1-3; possibly TRBD1 for D (6 bases). The V end lost 4 bases, the J end lost 2 bases, and 18 bases lay between the germline ends. Germline V gene data show CDR1 as MNHEY and CDR2 as SVGEGT. CDR3 length equals 17 residues. The chain's CDR3 is CASSSPRGRGPGNTIYF. CDR3 coding DNA: TGTGCCAGCAGTTCGCCCCGGGGGCGGGGACCTGGAAACACCATATATTTT.

This rearrangement joins TRBV12-3 or TRBV12-4 to TRBJ2-2; TRBD2 might be the D (6 bases). Trimming removed 3 bases at V and 1 base at J, with 9 bases between. CDR3 size: 15 residues. DNA of the CDR3: TGTGCCAGCAGTTTCCGGGAGAGGAACACCGGGGAGCTGTTTTTT. It specifies CASSFRERNTGELFF.

This sequence joins TRBV10-3 and TRBJ1-2; D call uncertain. The V and J ends lost 3 bases and 8 bases respectively, with 10 bases between them. The germline gives CDR1 ENHRY, CDR2 SYGVKD. The CDR3 loop spans 12 amino acids. CDR3 DNA sequence: TGTGCCATCAGTGAAAATAACCAGGGCTACACCTTC. It codes for CAISENNQGYTF.

This clonotype was counted many times. V usage is TRBV29-1 and J usage is TRBJ2-5; 12 bases line up with TRBD1. V was pared by 3 bases and J by 5 bases, with 7 bases of the junction left unmatched. CDR1 and CDR2 (germline): SQVTM, ANQGSEA. The CDR3 is 15 residues long. CDR3 sequence (DNA): TGCAGCGTTGAGTGGGACAGGGGGCGATCGGAGACCCAGTACTTC. Its translation: CSVEWDRGRSETQYF.

For this clonotype: At one boundary the junction diverges from the germline segment, which might be a read error. The genes are TRBV5-1 and TRBJ2-2, with no clear D. The CDR3 is 13 amino acids. CDR1 and CDR2 (germline): SGHRS, YFSETQ. CDR3 in DNA: TGCGCCAGCAGCCTGTGGAACACCGAGGAGCTGTTTTTT. This translates into CASSLWNTEELFF.

The chain joins TRBV4-3 to TRBJ1-3; 9 bases are a match to TRBD1. Germline V lookup: CDR1 LGHNA, CDR2 YSLEER. The CDR3 totals 16 residues. Trimming removed 1 base from V and 2 bases from J; junction bases left unmatched: 3. The CDR3 DNA sequence: TGCGCCAGCAGCCAAGGCAGACAGGGGGCTGGAAACACCATATATTTT. Translation: CASSQGRQGAGNTIYF.

This clonotype was detected many times. The genes are TRBV5-6 and TRBJ2-3; 9 nucleotides match TRBD2. The CDR3 has 15 residues. CDR1 SGHDT and CDR2 YYEEEE come from the germline V gene. The V gene end was trimmed by 4 bases and the J gene end by 6 bases; junction bases not matched to a gene: 9. CDR3 amino acids: CASSRLGREGDTQYF. DNA of the CDR3: TGTGCCAGCAGCCGGTTAGGGCGGGAGGGGGATACGCAGTATTTT.

The V and J genes are TRBV20-1 and TRBJ1-3; TRBD1 is a possible D gene (6 bases). The CDR3 covers 14 residues. Deletions cut 4 bases from V and 4 bases from J, with 14 bases between. Per germline, CDR1 DFQATT and CDR2 SNEGSKA (reference sequence). The CDR3 here is CSATGTGTGNTIYF. The CDR3 DNA reads as TGCAGTGCTACCGGAACAGGGACGGGAAACACCATATATTTT.

This clonotype has ten or more counts. The chain has TRBV11-2 and TRBJ2-5; the D gene is possibly TRBD2 (5 bases). Germline CDR1 SGHAT, CDR2 FQNNGV. V was clipped by 4 bases and J by 2 bases, with 11 bases between them. This CDR3 has 14 residues. CDR3 amino acids: CASSSNSGQETQYF. CDR3 DNA sequence: TGTGCCAGCAGCTCTAATTCGGGGCAAGAGACCCAGTACTTC. The whole variable domain, remainder taken from reference TRBV11-2 and TRBJ2-5, is EAGVAQSPRYKIIEKRQSVAFWCNPISGHATLYWYQQILGQGPKLLIQFQNNGVVDDSQLPKDRFSAERLKGVDSTLKIQPAKLEDSAVYLCASSSNSGQETQYFGPGTRLLVL.

The count of this clonotype is one. The gene calls are TRBV5-1 and TRBJ1-6, with a tentative D call TRBD1 (6 bases). V was clipped by 0 bases and J by 8 bases, with 12 bases between them. CDR1 and CDR2 from the germline V gene are SGHRS and YFSETQ. This CDR3 is 15 amino acids long. The CDR3 protein is CASSLAGGGDSPLHF. The DNA of the CDR3 is TGCGCCAGCAGCTTGGCCGGAGGGGGGGATTCACCCCTCCACTTT.

In this sample, this clonotype turned up a few times. The rearrangement joins TRBV19 to TRBJ2-5; TRBD1 aligns across 7 bases. Trimming removed 4 bases from V and 4 bases from J; junction bases left unmatched: 3. CDR1 is LNHDA, CDR2 SQIVND, per germline (reference sequence). The CDR3 sequence is 13 residues long. The CDR3 nucleotides read TGTGCCAGTAGTACTCACAGGGGAGAGACCCAGTACTTC. Its translation is CASSTHRGETQYF.

This chain links TRBV11-1 with TRBJ2-5; 11 bases map to TRBD2. CDR1 and CDR2 (germline): SGHAT, FQDESV (reference sequence). The junction had 5 bases not matched to a gene; V was cut back by 4 bases and J by 1 base. This CDR3 region has 16 residues. The CDR3, as DNA: TGTGCCAGCAGCTACGGGACTAGCGGACCCCAAGAGACCCAGTACTTC. Translating it yields CASSYGTSGPQETQYF.